The present TCR beta chain was sequenced within a study of neurological immune-mediated disorders. This clonotype was observed at least ten times. The healthy controls volunteered at a blood bank in Maryland, USA. CDR3 length: 14 residues. Germline loops: CDR1 SGHTA, CDR2 FQGNSA. Trimming took 8 bases from V and 2 from J, leaving 13 bases between them. The authors made cDNA by 5'RACE with 10-nucleotide random UMIs. MiXCR, applied by TCRdb to the 5' RACE reads, yields one record per CDR3 protein. The sample lists around 29,000 distinct CDR3 sequences; 12% were seen once. Sequenced sample: PBMCs. The clonotype originates from a woman in her sixties or seventies in good health. This rearrangement joins TRBV7-2 to TRBJ2-1; a weak D match, TRBD2 (7 bases). The CDR3 loop is CASLGRGPYNEQFF. The CDR3 DNA reads TGTGCCAGCTTGGGGCGGGGGCCCTACAATGAGCAGTTCTTC.